This T cell receptor (beta chain) was found in a study of blood T cell repertoires in COVID-19. As for the study in general: COVID-19 samples, acute and convalescent, were from the United States, Italy and Spain. Sources were T cells, B-cell-depleted T cells, or PBMCs; the material itself was cDNA or gDNA.

This clone was found a few times. Under the authors' procedure: Counts of nucleated cells, estimated from reference gene primer amplification, were obtained. Assay used: immunoSEQ multiplex PCR; TCRdb lists only in-frame clones, some missing. D and trimming come from the DNA, and the V and J calls and clone size come from that table. The sample yields fewer than 350,000 clones, 90% seen once. Seattle patient enrollment occurred during active infection, with longitudinal follow-up thereafter. Germline V gene sequence: CDR1 MNHEY, CDR2 SMNVEV (reference sequence). This CDR3 is 14 amino acids long. V trimming: 6 bases; J trimming: 11 bases; junction bases outside the gene matches: 15.

The TCR comes from a woman aged 25 to 45 with COVID-19, enrolled during active disease. Sequenced sample: peripheral blood. The chain is built from TRBV27 and TRBJ1-1, with TRBD1 matching 7 bases. DNA of the CDR3: TGTGCCAGCAGCCCAGGAGGGGGCGCCATGGCTGCTTTCTTT. Translated: CASSPGGGAMAAFF.